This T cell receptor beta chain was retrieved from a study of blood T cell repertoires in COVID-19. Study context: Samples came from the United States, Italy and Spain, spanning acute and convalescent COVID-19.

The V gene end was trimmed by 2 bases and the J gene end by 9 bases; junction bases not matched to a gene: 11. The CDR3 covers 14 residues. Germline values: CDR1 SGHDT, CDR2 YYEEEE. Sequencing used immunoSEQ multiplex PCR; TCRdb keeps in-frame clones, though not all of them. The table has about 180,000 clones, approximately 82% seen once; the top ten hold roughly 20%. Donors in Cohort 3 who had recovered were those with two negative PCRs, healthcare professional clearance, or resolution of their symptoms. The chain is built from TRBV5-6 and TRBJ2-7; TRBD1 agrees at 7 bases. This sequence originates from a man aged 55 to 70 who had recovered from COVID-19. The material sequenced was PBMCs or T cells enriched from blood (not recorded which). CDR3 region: CASSLVQGIGRQYF. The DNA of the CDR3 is TGTGCCAGCAGCTTAGTACAGGGGATTGGACGGCAGTACTTC.